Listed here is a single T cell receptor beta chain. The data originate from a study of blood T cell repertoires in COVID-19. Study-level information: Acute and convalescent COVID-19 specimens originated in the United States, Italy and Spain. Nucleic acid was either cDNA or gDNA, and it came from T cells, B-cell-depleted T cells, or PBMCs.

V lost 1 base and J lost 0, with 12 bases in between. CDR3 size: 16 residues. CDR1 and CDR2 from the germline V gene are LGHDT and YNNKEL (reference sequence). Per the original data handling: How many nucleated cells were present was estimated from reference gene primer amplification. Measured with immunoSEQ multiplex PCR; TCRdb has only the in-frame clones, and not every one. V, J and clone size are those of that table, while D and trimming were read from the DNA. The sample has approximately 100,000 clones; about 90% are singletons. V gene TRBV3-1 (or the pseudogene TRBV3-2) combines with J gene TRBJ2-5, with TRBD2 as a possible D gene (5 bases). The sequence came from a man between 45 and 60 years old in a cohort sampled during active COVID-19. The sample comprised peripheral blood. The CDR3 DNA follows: TGTGCCAGCAGCCAAGTTTTCTCGGGGTACCAAGAGACCCAGTACTTC. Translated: CASSQVFSGYQETQYF.